This T cell receptor (beta chain) was observed in a study of response to subunit inactivated influenza vaccine. This clonotype has at least ten counts. Its specificity is unknown. The germline V and J ends were trimmed by 6 bases and 0 bases, with 9 bases remaining between them. The CDR3 is 14 amino acids. CDR1 and CDR2 (germline): MNHEY, SMNVEV (reference sequence). The study's findings and limits: That few new T cells are recruited by each seasonal influenza vaccination was the authors' suggestion.

TCRdb re-called the RT-PCR reads with MiXCR, one entry per CDR3 protein. The sample includes fewer than 700,000 distinct CDR3 sequences, approximately 12% of them seen just once. V is TRBV27 and J is TRBJ1-5; D ambiguous. The specimen comprised PBMCs from blood, sampled 40 to 50 days after vaccination. The sequence was collected from a middle-aged man who received an inactivated influenza vaccine. The CDR3 DNA sequence: TGTGCCAGCAGGTCACCGTATAGCAATCAGCCCCAGCATTTT. Protein sequence: CASRSPYSNQPQHF.